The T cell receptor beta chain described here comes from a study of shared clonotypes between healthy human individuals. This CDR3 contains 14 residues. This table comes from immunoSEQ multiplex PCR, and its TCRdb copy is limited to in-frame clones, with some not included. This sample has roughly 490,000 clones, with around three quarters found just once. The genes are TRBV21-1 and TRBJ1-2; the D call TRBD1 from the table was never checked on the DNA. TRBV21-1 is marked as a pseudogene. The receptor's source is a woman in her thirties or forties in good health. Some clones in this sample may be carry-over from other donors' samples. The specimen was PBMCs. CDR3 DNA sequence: TGTGCCAGCGAGATGACAGGCCACAACTATGGCTACACCTTC. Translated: CASEMTGHNYGYTF.